This T cell receptor (beta chain) was found in a study of shared clonotypes between healthy human individuals. Overall study results and limits: Rarefaction analysis demonstrated incomplete sorted-subset sequencing notwithstanding large depth.

Sequencing used immunoSEQ multiplex PCR; TCRdb keeps in-frame clones, though not all of them. In the table there are about 2 million clones, approximately 94% of which are singletons. Naive CD8 isolation took CD45RO-negative cells positively selected for CCR7 and excluded terminally differentiated effector memory CD45RA+ cells. The CDR3 runs to 13 residues. V shed 5 bases and J shed 4 bases, with 12 bases lying between them. CDR1 and CDR2 from the germline V gene are MNHEY and SVGAGI. For this clone: The antigen is undetermined.

This clonotype was sampled from a man between 18 and 35 years old in good health. What was sequenced was naive CD8+ T cells sorted from blood. The rearrangement joins TRBV6-5 to TRBJ2-7; D is possibly TRBD1 (5 bases). CDR3 DNA: TGTGCCAGCAGTAACGCCGACAGTTACGAGCAGTACTTC. Protein sequence: CASSNADSYEQYF.